The T cell receptor beta chain under discussion was sequenced for a study of T-cell reconstitution after alpha-beta-depleted transplantation in children (dated by TCRdb to the mid-2010s). Regarding the complete study: The study quantitatively tracked T-cell immune reconstitution after TCRalphabeta/CD19-depleted allogeneic hematopoietic cell transplantation in children using TCR repertoire profiling.

The paper as a whole reports these results and caveats: Apparently early alphabetaT-cell count recovery about two months after transplant reportedly relied on only several hundred rapidly expanded clones derived from non-depleted graft cells. Over subsequent months, a decline in hyperexpanded clone frequencies was noted, and after one year, T-cell counts and TCRbeta diversity were mostly ascribed to newly produced T cells. In some patients, the high TCRbeta diversity seen at day 60 was put down to recipient T cells and intrathymic progenitors that had survived conditioning.

The sample holds many counts of this clonotype. Its antigen target is currently unknown. No base quality information exists; no much larger clone differs at one position. Reading the label with the study, this specimen's treatment or condition is: allogeneic hematopoietic cell transplantation with graft depleted of TCRalphabeta T cells and CD19 B cells. TCRalphabeta/CD19-depleted allogeneic hematopoietic cell grafts were given to the transplant recipients, all of whom were children. The protocol used for the library was PCR. The sequencing machine was an Illumina HiSeq 2500. TCR library preparation used molecular barcoding, with unique molecular identifiers applied to normalize quantification of the TCRbeta repertoire. TCRdb itself trimmed the public reads at Q25 with fastp, ran MiXCR and retained productive beta chains. Duplicate CDR3 protein sequences are folded into a single record with the most common DNA and genes. This sample has about 200,000 distinct CDR3 sequences in its table, and just under 6.5% of those were observed once. Around 4.3% of the sample rests with the top ten.

The source material was PBMCs, sampled before TCRalphabeta/CD19-depleted stem cell transplant. The source is a girl less than two years old with combined immunodeficiency, due to receive a stem cell transplant.

At the DNA level, the sequence is TGCGCCAGCAGCCAAGTTCGGTGGGGCACAGATACGCAGTATTTT. It translates to CASSQVRWGTDTQYF. The chain joins TRBV4-1 to TRBJ2-3; the D gene is unclear. The CDR3 spans 15 residues, from the cysteine through the phenylalanine. Only the CDR3 DNA is retained, 45 bases long and in frame from the first base. CDR1 and CDR2 (MGHRA, YSYEKL) derive from the germline V gene. V lost 1 base and J lost 1 base; the stretch between them is 9 bases long.